A single sample is the source of the 16 T cell receptor beta chains below, sequenced in a study of blood T cell repertoires in COVID-19 (dated by TCRdb to 2020 to 2022). The library was built by means of the immunoSEQ multiplex PCR assay. This is the immuneACCESS table as TCRdb keeps it, with only in-frame sequences that have V and J called. A part of the clones is gone; compared with another copy, unresolved V genes explain less than half, and the rest is unexplained. In this sample the table shows 450,000 or so clones, around 91% of which occur a single time. About 1.6% of the sample rests with the top ten. Source material: peripheral blood. The origin of the receptors is a woman in her forties with COVID-19, enrolled during active disease.

The genes are TRBV27 and TRBJ1-1; TRBD1 might be the D (6 bases). Trimming took off 2 bases at V and 1 base at J, with 11 bases between the two ends. Germline V gene sequence: CDR1 MNHEY, CDR2 SMNVEV (reference sequence). The CDR3 contains 15 residues. The CDR3 region is CASSLGGARNTEAFF. Written as DNA, the CDR3 is TGTGCCAGCAGTTTAGGGGGGGCGAGGAACACTGAAGCTTTCTTT.

The J gene is TRBJ2-2, the V gene TRBV28, with D maybe TRBD1 (5 bases). CDR3 length: 13 amino acids. Per germline, CDR1 MDHEN and CDR2 SYDVKM. Between the trimmed V and J ends, which lost 5 bases and 8 bases, there was a span of 12 bases. CDR3 region: CASSPKGEGELFF. The CDR3 bases are TGTGCCAGCAGTCCCAAAGGGGAAGGGGAGCTGTTTTTT. The whole variable domain, filled in from reference TRBV28 and TRBJ2-2, reads DVKVTQSSRYLVKRTGEKVFLECVQDMDHENMFWYRQDPGLGLRLIYFSYDVKMKEKGDIPEGYSVSREKKERFSLILESASTNQTSMYLCASSPKGEGELFFGEGSRLTVL.

The chain recombines TRBV5-1 with TRBJ1-5; tentative D call: TRBD1 (5 bases). The CDR3 consists of 14 residues. Trimming cost V 0 bases and J 4 bases, with 8 bases left between them. CDR1 is SGHRS, CDR2 YFSETQ, per germline. The CDR3: CASSLGDFNQPQHF. The CDR3 bases are TGCGCCAGCAGCTTGGGGGACTTTAATCAGCCCCAGCATTTT. Variable domain in full (rest from reference TRBV5-1 and TRBJ1-5): KAGVTQTPRYLIKTRGQQVTLSCSPISGHRSVSWYQQTPGQGLQFLFEYFSETQRNKGNFPGRFSGRQFSNSRSEMNVSTLELGDSALYLCASSLGDFNQPQHFGDGTRLSIL.

This chain joins TRBV19 and TRBJ1-6; TRBD1 aligns across 10 bases. V gave up 5 bases and J gave up 8 bases; unmatched junction bases: 6. CDR3 length: 15 residues. Germline V gene lookup returns CDR1 LNHDA and CDR2 SQIVND (reference sequence). The CDR3 DNA is TGTGCCAGTAGTTTCGGGACAGGGGTTGATTCACCCCTCCACTTT. Amino acid sequence: CASSFGTGVDSPLHF.

This clone was observed once. This chain links TRBV5-1 with TRBJ2-2, with 8 bases fitting TRBD2. Germline CDR1 and CDR2: SGHRS and YFSETQ. With 5 bases clipped from V and 5 bases from J, the junction kept 5 bases outside the gene matches. This CDR3 is 14 amino acids long. The DNA of the CDR3 is TGCGCCAGCAGTGGACTAGCAGAGACCGGGGAGCTGTTTTTT. This encodes CASSGLAETGELFF.

V and J are TRBV5-8 and TRBJ1-4; 8 positions agree with TRBD1. Germline V gives CDR1 SGHTS, CDR2 YDEGEE. Trimming at V came to 3 bases and at J to 0 bases, leaving 10 bases not matched to a gene. The CDR3 length is 18 residues. The CDR3 loop reads CASSSSRDRFSTNEKLFF. The CDR3 region has the DNA TGTGCCAGCAGCTCGAGCCGGGACAGGTTTTCAACTAATGAAAAACTGTTTTTT.

The genes are TRBV12-3 or TRBV12-4 and TRBJ1-1; D uncertain. V gave up 10 bases and J gave up 1 base, with 13 bases separating them. CDR3 length: 13 residues. As DNA, the CDR3 is TGTGCCACCCGACTTTTACAGAACACTGAAGCTTTCTTT. Its protein is CATRLLQNTEAFF.

In DNA form, the CDR3 reads TGCAGTGCTAGTGGAAGGGGAGGCACTGAAGCTTTCTTT. It is translated as CSASGRGGTEAFF. The rearrangement uses TRBV20-1 and TRBJ1-1; D possibly corresponds to TRBD1 (5 bases). The CDR3 is made up of 13 amino acids. The ends were cut back, 3 bases at V and 4 bases at J, with 12 bases in the middle. The V gene's germline CDR1 is DFQATT and CDR2 SNEGSKA (reference sequence).

V is TRBV27 and J is TRBJ1-1, with D possibly being TRBD1 (5 bases). This CDR3 contains 15 residues. V lost 5 bases, J lost 2 bases, and 15 bases lay in between. Germline-derived CDR1 and CDR2 are MNHEY and SMNVEV (reference sequence). CDR3 bases: TGTGCCAGCAGTCCCCGGACACTTGGAAACACTGAAGCTTTCTTT. Translated: CASSPRTLGNTEAFF.

The rearrangement links TRBV5-1 to TRBJ1-6; 9 nucleotides align to TRBD1. V was clipped by 4 bases and J by 10 bases; unmatched bases: 12. This CDR3 has 16 residues. Per the germline V gene, CDR1 is SGHRS and CDR2 is YFSETQ. In DNA, the CDR3 is TGCGCCAGCAGCCTACAGGGGGCGCCTTCGGAATCACCCCTCCACTTT. It codes for CASSLQGAPSESPLHF.

The V and J genes are TRBV18 and TRBJ2-1; TRBD2 aligns across 8 bases. From germline, CDR1 is KGHSH and CDR2 LQKENI. Trimming at V came to 7 bases and at J to 10 bases, leaving 12 bases not matched to a gene. The CDR3 extends over 14 amino acids. This CDR3 is CASFMASGLGEQFF. CDR3 DNA: TGTGCCAGCTTTATGGCTAGCGGGCTGGGGGAGCAGTTCTTC. The entire variable domain, with the rest obtained from reference TRBV18 and TRBJ2-1, is as follows: NAGVMQNPRHLVRRRGQEARLRCSPMKGHSHVYWYRQLPEEGLKFMVYLQKENIIDESGMPKERFSAEFPKEGPSILRIQQVVRGDSAAYFCASFMASGLGEQFFGPGTRLTVL.

The genes are TRBV9 and TRBJ2-5, with D perhaps TRBD2 (6 bases). The CDR3 has 15 residues. V lost 1 base and J lost 5, with 15 bases in between. CDR1 SGDLS and CDR2 YYNGEE come from the germline V gene. The CDR3, as DNA: TGTGCCAGCAGCGTACAGGGAGGTGGTTGGGAGACCCAGTACTTC. Its protein product is CASSVQGGGWETQYF.

The rearrangement links TRBV19 to TRBJ2-5; 8 bases agree with TRBD2. V gave up 3 bases and J gave up 10 bases; unmatched junction bases: 10. The germline V gene has CDR1 LNHDA and CDR2 SQIVND (reference sequence). The CDR3 has 14 residues. CDR3 region: CASSILTSGSGQYF. The CDR3 DNA reads as TGTGCCAGTAGTATTTTAACCAGCGGGAGTGGCCAGTACTTC.

This chain joins TRBV27 and TRBJ2-3; 9 bases line up with TRBD2. This CDR3 is 18 amino acids long. Trimming at V came to 3 bases and at J to 3 bases, leaving 13 bases not matched to a gene. Per the germline V gene, CDR1 is MNHEY and CDR2 is SMNVEV (reference sequence). The CDR3 DNA reads as TGTGCCAGCAGTTTCCTCAACCCACTAGCGGGTGCGACAGATACGCAGTATTTT. Translated, it gives CASSFLNPLAGATDTQYF.

This chain links TRBV11-3 with TRBJ2-3; D possibly corresponds to TRBD2 (7 bases). Germline V gives CDR1 SGHNT, CDR2 YENEEA. The CDR3 has 15 residues. V was trimmed by 2 bases and J by 5 bases, leaving 14 bases between them. This CDR3 reads CASSLSGGFRDTQYF. In DNA, the CDR3 is TGTGCCAGCAGCTTATCGGGGGGCTTCAGAGATACGCAGTATTTT.

V gene TRBV4-3 combines with J gene TRBJ1-2; 7 nucleotides align to TRBD1. With V trimmed by 1 base and J by 8 bases, 4 bases remained unmatched. The CDR3 has 13 amino acids. Germline V gene lookup returns CDR1 LGHNA and CDR2 YSLEER. The CDR3 protein is CASSQGRGRGYTF. Written as DNA, the CDR3 is TGCGCCAGCAGCCAAGGCAGGGGGAGAGGCTACACCTTC.